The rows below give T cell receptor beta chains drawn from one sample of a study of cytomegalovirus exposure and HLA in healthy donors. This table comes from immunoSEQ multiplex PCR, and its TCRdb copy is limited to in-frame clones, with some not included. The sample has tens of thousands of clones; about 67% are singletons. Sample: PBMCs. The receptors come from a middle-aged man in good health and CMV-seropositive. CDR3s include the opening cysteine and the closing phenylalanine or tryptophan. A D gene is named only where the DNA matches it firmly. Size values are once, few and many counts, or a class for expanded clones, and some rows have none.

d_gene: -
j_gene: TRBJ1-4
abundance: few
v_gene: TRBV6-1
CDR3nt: TGTGCCAGCAGTCTACTCGACAGTAATGAAAAACTGTTTTTT
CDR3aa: CASSLLDSNEKLFF

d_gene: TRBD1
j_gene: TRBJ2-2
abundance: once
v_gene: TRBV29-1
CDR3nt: TGCAGCTTTAAAGGACAGGGGGCCACCGGGGAGCTGTTTTTT
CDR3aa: CSFKGQGATGELFF

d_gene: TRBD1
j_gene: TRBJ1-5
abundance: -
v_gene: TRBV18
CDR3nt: TGTGCCAGCTCACCTCGCCGGACAGGGGAGGGTCAGCCCCAGCATTTT
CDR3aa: CASSPRRTGEGQPQHF

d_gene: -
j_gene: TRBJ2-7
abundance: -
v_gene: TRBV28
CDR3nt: TGTGCCAGCAGGGACTACTCCTACGAGCAGTACTTC
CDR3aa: CASRDYSYEQYF

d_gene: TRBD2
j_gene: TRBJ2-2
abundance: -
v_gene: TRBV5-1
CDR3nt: TGCGCCAGCAGCTCCACACTAGCGACCGGGGAGCTGTTTTTT
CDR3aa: CASSSTLATGELFF

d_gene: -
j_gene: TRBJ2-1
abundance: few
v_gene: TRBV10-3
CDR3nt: TGTGCCATAAGCATAGGGGACAATGAGCAGTTCTTC
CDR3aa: CAISIGDNEQFF

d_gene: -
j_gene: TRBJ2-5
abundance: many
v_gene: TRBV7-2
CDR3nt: TGTGCCAGCAGCTTAGAGCGAAGGGAGACCCAGTACTTC
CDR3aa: CASSLERRETQYF

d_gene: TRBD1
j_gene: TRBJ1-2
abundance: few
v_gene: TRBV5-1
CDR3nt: TGCGCCAGCAGCTTGGGGACAGGAATTAACTATGGCTACACCTTC
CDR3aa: CASSLGTGINYGYTF

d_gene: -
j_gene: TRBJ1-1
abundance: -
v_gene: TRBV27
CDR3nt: TGTGCCAGCAGTTTGCAGGGAGGGACTGAAGCTTTCTTT
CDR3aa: CASSLQGGTEAFF

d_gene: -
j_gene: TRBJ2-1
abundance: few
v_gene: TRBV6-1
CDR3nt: TGTGCCAGCAGTGAACAGGGATTCTCCTACAATGAGCAGTTCTTC
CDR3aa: CASSEQGFSYNEQFF

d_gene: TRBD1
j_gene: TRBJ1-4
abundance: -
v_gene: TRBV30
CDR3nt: TGTGCCTGGAGTGTAAACCCGGGACAGGGAGAAGGTTACCCAAGAAAGAAAAAACTGTTTTTT
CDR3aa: CAWSVNPGQGEGYPRKKKLFF

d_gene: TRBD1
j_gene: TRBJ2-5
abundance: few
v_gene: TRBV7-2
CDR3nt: TGTGCCAGCAGCTTACAGGGGGAAGAGACCCAGTACTTC
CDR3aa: CASSLQGEETQYF

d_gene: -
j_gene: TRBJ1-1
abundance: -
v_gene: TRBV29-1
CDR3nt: TGCAGCGCCGGACAGATCACTGAAGCTTTCTTT
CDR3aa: CSAGQITEAFF

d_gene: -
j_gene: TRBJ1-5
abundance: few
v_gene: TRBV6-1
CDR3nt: TGTGCCAGCAGGGAAACTGTACAGGGTCAGCCCCAGCATTTT
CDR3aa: CASRETVQGQPQHF

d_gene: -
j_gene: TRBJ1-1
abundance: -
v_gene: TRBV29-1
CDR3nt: TGCAGCGTTGGGGGCAGGGTAAACGCTGAAGCTTTCTTT
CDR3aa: CSVGGRVNAEAFF

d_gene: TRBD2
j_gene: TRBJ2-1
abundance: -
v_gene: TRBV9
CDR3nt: TGTGCCAGCAGCGTAGGGGCTAGCGGTTCCTACAATGAGCAGTTCTTC
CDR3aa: CASSVGASGSYNEQFF